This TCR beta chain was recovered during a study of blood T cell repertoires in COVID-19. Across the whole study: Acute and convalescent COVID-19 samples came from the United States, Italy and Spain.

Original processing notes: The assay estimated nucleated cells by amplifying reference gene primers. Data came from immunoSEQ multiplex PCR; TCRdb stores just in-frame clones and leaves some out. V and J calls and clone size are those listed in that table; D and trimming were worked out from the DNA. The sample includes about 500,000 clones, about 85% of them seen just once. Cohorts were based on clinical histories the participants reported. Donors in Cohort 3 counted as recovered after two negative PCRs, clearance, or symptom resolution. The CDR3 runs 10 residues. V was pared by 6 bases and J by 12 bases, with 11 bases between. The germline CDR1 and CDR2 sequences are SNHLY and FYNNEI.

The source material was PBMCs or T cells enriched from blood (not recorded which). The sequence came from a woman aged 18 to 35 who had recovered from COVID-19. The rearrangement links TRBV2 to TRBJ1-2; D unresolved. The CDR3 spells CASSVVSHTF. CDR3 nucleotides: TGTGCCAGCAGCGTGGTGAGCCACACCTTC.